This T cell receptor (beta chain) derives from a study of STAT3 mutations in large granular lymphocyte leukemia. Overall study findings and caveats: No sample exists from the first appearance of each clone. In several patients, dominant TCR clone burden exceeded STAT3 mutant burden. In about 30% of the 18 patients, new TCR clonotypes emerged after therapy. At least one immunodominant TCR beta clonotype appeared in every T-cell large granular lymphocyte leukemia patient.

The V end was cut by 0 bases, the J end by 4 bases, with 4 bases between. The CDR3 length is 12 residues. Germline V gene data show CDR1 as GTSNPN and CDR2 as SVGIG (reference sequence). Note on this clone: Its antigen is unidentified.

Clones were read by immunoSEQ multiplex PCR, and TCRdb kept only the in-frame ones, dropping some. Of about 4,000 clones listed, over 80% are singletons. Sequencing was carried out using peripheral blood mononuclear cells. The V gene is TRBV30, the J gene TRBJ2-1; unclear D gene. The sequence was obtained from a boy between 10 and 17 years old with T-cell large granular lymphocyte leukemia. Some clones in this sample may be carry-over from other donors' samples. Written as DNA, the CDR3 is TGTGCCTGGAGTGTGGTATACAATGAGCAGTTCTTC. It yields the protein CAWSVVYNEQFF.